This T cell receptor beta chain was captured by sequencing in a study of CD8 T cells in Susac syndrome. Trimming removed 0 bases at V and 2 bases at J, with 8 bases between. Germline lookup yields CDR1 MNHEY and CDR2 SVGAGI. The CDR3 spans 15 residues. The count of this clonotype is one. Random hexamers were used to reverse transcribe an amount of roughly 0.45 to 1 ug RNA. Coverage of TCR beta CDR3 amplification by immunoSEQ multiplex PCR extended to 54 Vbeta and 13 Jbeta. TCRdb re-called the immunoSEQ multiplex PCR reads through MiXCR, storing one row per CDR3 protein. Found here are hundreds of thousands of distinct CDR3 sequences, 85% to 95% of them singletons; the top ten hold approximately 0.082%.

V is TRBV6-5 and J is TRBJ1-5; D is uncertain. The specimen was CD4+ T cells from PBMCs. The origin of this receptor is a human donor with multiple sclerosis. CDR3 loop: CASSYSRSGNQPQHF. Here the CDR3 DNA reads TGTGCCAGCAGTTACTCGCGTAGTGGCAATCAGCCCCAGCATTTT.